The 9 T cell receptor beta chains listed next were all sequenced from one sample in a study of blood T cell repertoires in COVID-19. Produced via immunoSEQ multiplex PCR; TCRdb's table is partial and in-frame only. In the table there are under 200,000 clones, 86% of which are singletons. Sequencing was carried out using peripheral blood. These receptor sequences come from a woman in her sixties with COVID-19, enrolled during active disease.

The chain couples TRBV27 to TRBJ2-3; TRBD2 agrees at 12 bases. The V and J ends lost 6 bases and 6 bases, in that order; junction bases with no gene match: 4. This CDR3 has 14 residues. Germline V CDR1 and CDR2: MNHEY, SMNVEV (reference sequence). For the CDR3, the DNA is TGTGCCAGCAGCTGGACTAGCGGGACTGATACGCAGTATTTT. Translating it yields CASSWTSGTDTQYF.

The chain is built from TRBV12-3 or TRBV12-4 and TRBJ2-7, with a weak D call TRBD1 (6 bases). The V end was cut by 7 bases, the J end by 0 bases, with 10 bases between. This CDR3 spans 13 amino acids. Written as DNA, the CDR3 is TGTGCCAGCAAAACAGGGAGCTCCTACGAGCAGTACTTC. The encoded protein is CASKTGSSYEQYF.

The V call is TRBV3-1 (or the pseudogene TRBV3-2), the J call TRBJ1-3; D is perhaps TRBD1 (6 bases). The germline V gene encodes CDR1 LGHDT and CDR2 YNNKEL (reference sequence). The CDR3 length is 17 residues. V lost 1 base and J 0 bases, leaving 13 bases between the germline ends. CDR3 DNA: TGTGCCAGCAGCCAAGTCCACAGGGTGAGCTCTGGAAACACCATATATTTT. Protein product: CASSQVHRVSSGNTIYF.

The chain couples TRBV6-5 to TRBJ1-2; 7 bases agree with TRBD1. Germline loops: CDR1 MNHEY, CDR2 SVGAGI. CDR3 size: 15 residues. V dropped 0 bases and J dropped 2; count of bases not matched to a gene: 3. The CDR3 sequence is CASSYSRGQNYGYTF. CDR3 DNA: TGTGCCAGCAGTTACTCGAGGGGACAGAACTATGGCTACACCTTC.

This clone was seen a single time. V gene TRBV6-7 combines with J gene TRBJ2-3; 8 bases line up with TRBD1. TRBV6-7 is treated as an ORF (open reading frame) with a function not yet certain. The CDR3 runs to 16 residues. V dropped 5 bases and J dropped 1; count of bases not matched to a gene: 8. CDR3 DNA: TGTGCCAGCAGTCGACGACCGGGACAGGGCACAGATACGCAGTATTTT. This gives the protein CASSRRPGQGTDTQYF.

The rearrangement uses TRBV7-9 and TRBJ1-6, with D unclear. V was cut by 10 bases and J by 15 bases, with 16 bases left in between. The CDR3 is 11 residues long. Germline-derived CDR1 and CDR2 are SEHNR and FQNEAQ (reference sequence). This CDR3 reads CATWESRFLHF. The DNA of the CDR3 is TGTGCCACCTGGGAGTCCAGGTTCCTCCACTTT. Supplemented by reference TRBV7-9 and TRBJ1-6, the full variable domain reads DTGVSQNPRHKITKRGQNVTFRCDPISEHNRLYWYRQTLGQGPEFLTYFQNEAQLEKSRLLSDRFSAERPKGSFSTLEIQRTEQGDSAMYLCATWESRFLHFGNGTRLTVT.

The chain combines TRBV5-1 with TRBJ2-2; tentative D call: TRBD1 (7 bases). Trimming cost V 4 bases and J 2 bases, with 15 bases left between them. CDR3 length equals 16 residues. From germline, CDR1 is SGHRS and CDR2 YFSETQ. CDR3 protein: CASSPGQGGNTGELFF. The CDR3 DNA is TGCGCCAGCAGCCCGGGGCAGGGGGGTAACACCGGGGAGCTGTTTTTT.

The chain combines TRBV19 with TRBJ2-1; TRBD2 matches 8 bases. Germline V lookup: CDR1 LNHDA, CDR2 SQIVND (reference sequence). The CDR3 totals 16 residues. J lost 5 bases, V lost 6 bases, and 12 bases had no gene match. Written as DNA, the CDR3 is TGTGCCAGTAGCCCCGACACTAGCGGAGCTCACAATGAGCAGTTCTTC. It yields the protein CASSPDTSGAHNEQFF.

The rearrangement links TRBV28 to TRBJ1-2, with 7 bases matching TRBD1. From germline, CDR1 is MDHEN and CDR2 SYDVKM. Trimming took 7 bases from V and 3 from J; bases not matched to a gene: 5. This CDR3 spans 13 amino acids. The CDR3 nucleotides are TGTGCCAGCAAACCGGGACAGCACTATGGCTACACCTTC. Its protein product is CASKPGQHYGYTF.